The subject of this entry is one TCR beta chain. Its antigen target is currently unknown. No quality values exist for individual bases; no much larger clone is one base distant. This sample is part of a study of OX40 agonist ivuxolimab in advanced cancers. Concerning the study at large: The costimulatory receptor OX40 (CD134) was targeted by ivuxolimab, a fully human IgG2 agonistic monoclonal antibody. Intravenous ivuxolimab was administered to patients every 2 weeks at six dose levels: 0.01, 0.1, 0.3, 1.5, 3 and 10 mg/kg. Of the roughly 51 dose-escalation patients, hepatocellular carcinoma was present in some 19, melanoma in roughly 15, renal cell carcinoma in 9 and head and neck cancer in 9. A male proportion of around 80% and a mean age of approximately 55 years, ranging from 23 to 79, were recorded for the dose-escalation cohort. Prior anti-PD-1, anti-PD-L1 or anti-CTLA-4 therapy was permitted, and approximately 40% of dose-escalation patients had received checkpoint inhibitors. Partial responses were achieved by three dose-escalation patients, of whom one had hepatocellular carcinoma and two had cutaneous melanoma. The purpose of peripheral TCRbeta sequencing was to test whether ivuxolimab changed TCR sequence diversity and led to clonal T-cell expansion. The monotherapy dose-escalation portion (N of about 50 patients) of the phase I ivuxolimab trial is reported in the paper.

CDR1 and CDR2, looked up from the germline V gene, are SGHTA and FQGNSA. For this chain, trimming is 4 bases at the V end and 4 bases at the J end, and the number of junction bases without a gene match is 5. The CDR3, cysteine through phenylalanine, is 16 amino acids long. The read is trimmed to its CDR3 DNA, 48 bases read in frame from base 1. The trial excluded patients who had a history of autoimmune disease or who were on systemic immunosuppression. Peripheral blood for TCR sequencing was collected from all dose cohorts at baseline, on cycle 4 day 1, and on cycle 7 day 1. The samples were drawn from a first-in-human, open-label, multicenter phase I dose-escalation trial of ivuxolimab. The trial enrolled adults with locally advanced or metastatic head and neck squamous cell, hepatocellular, melanoma or renal cell carcinoma. Before TCR sequencing, CD4+ T cells and CD8+ T cells were sorted from peripheral blood as separate populations.

General findings and caveats noted by the study authors: On average, CD8+ T cells showed more expanded clones than CD4+ T cells after ivuxolimab. Which antigens the clonally expanded peripheral T cells were specific for was not determined. Low levels of normalized T-cell clonal expansion were also shown by some nonresponding patients. In the 0.1-3.0 mg/kg groups, partial responders were among the patients with the lowest normalized peripheral clonal expansion, particularly in CD8+ T cells. At doses of 0.1 to 3.0 mg/kg, clonal expansion of both CD4+ and CD8+ blood T cells was observed from baseline to week 6.

To sequence the TCRbeta CDR3 region, genomic DNA was isolated from the sorted cells. The immunoSEQ Assay was used to sequence the TCRbeta CDR3 regions. TCRdb provides this immuneACCESS table in a form limited to in-frame rearrangements. Some clones are lacking; in checked studies, under half of them reflect an unresolved V gene, and why the rest are absent is not known. Here the sample has approximately 100,000 clones; about 91% occur a single time. The ten biggest clones cover 0.3% to 0.4% of the sample. The rearrangement combines TRBV7-2 with TRBJ2-2, with 11 junctional bases fitting TRBD2. The clonotype comes from an adult with an advanced solid tumor such as melanoma, head and neck, liver or kidney cancer. The sequencing here drew on CD4+ or CD8+ T cells sorted from blood, taken in a trial of the OX40 agonist ivuxolimab. The CDR3 in this case is CASSSYSGGGTGELFF. Read as DNA, the sequence is TGTGCCAGCAGCTCCTATAGCGGGGGGGGCACCGGGGAGCTGTTTTTT.